A selection of T cell receptor beta chains follows, all from one sample in a study of Tregs in tolerant kidney transplant recipients. Sequencing was performed with immunoSEQ multiplex PCR; in TCRdb, only in-frame clones are kept and a portion is missing. The sample shows 60,000 or so clones, roughly 85% of them seen only once. The sample was Tregs from blood, taken before the transplant. These receptors were taken from a human donor who received a combined kidney and bone marrow transplant. Each CDR3 is given with its conserved first and last residue. Fields, in order: V gene, CDR3 protein.

V gene: TRBV18
CDR3 protein: CASSQSSLTGTSYNSPLHF

V gene: TRBV2
CDR3 protein: CASSPTGAREQYF

V gene: TRBV4-1
CDR3 protein: CASSQDFGSGGPNQETQYF

V gene: TRBV5-1
CDR3 protein: CASHGQGADTQYF

V gene: TRBV27
CDR3 protein: CASSYGRDYEQYF

V gene: TRBV2
CDR3 protein: CASSARPGTGNQPQHF

V gene: TRBV5-6
CDR3 protein: CASSQRRRNEQFF

V gene: TRBV6-5
CDR3 protein: CASSLQGEGYGYTF

V gene: TRBV28
CDR3 protein: CASRAGTSIGELFF

V gene: TRBV7-6
CDR3 protein: CASSLKDLEPYNEQFF

V gene: TRBV7-2
CDR3 protein: CASSSTDRGRNEQFF

V gene: TRBV5-1
CDR3 protein: CASSLEQGSGYTF

V gene: TRBV28
CDR3 protein: CATSVGTVNQPQHF

V gene: TRBV15
CDR3 protein: CATSRGVAGLQETQYF

V gene: TRBV28
CDR3 protein: CASSSPDTQYF

V gene: TRBV7-9
CDR3 protein: CASSSSSPKQGWDTEAFF

V gene: TRBV7-9
CDR3 protein: CASSLLVAQSSYEQYF

V gene: TRBV5-6
CDR3 protein: CASSSVGIQETQYF

V gene: TRBV6-5
CDR3 protein: CASSYSGREPQHF

V gene: TRBV4-2
CDR3 protein: CASSPAVTGANVLTF

V gene: TRBV4-2
CDR3 protein: CASSQVQLNTEAFF

V gene: TRBV10-3
CDR3 protein: CAISDTGDGGYTF

V gene: TRBV5-1
CDR3 protein: CASKRDRGAGPNTEAFF

V gene: TRBV5-4
CDR3 protein: CASSFNTGTGIYGYTF

V gene: TRBV14
CDR3 protein: CASSPRVGEKLFF

V gene: TRBV7-9
CDR3 protein: CASSLGQGNYGYTF

V gene: TRBV28
CDR3 protein: CASTQDRARGTIYF

V gene: TRBV5-6
CDR3 protein: CASSLAAVPEKLFF

V gene: TRBV5-1
CDR3 protein: CASSPSLSNSPLHF

V gene: TRBV2
CDR3 protein: CASLNGRANTEAFF

V gene: TRBV2
CDR3 protein: CASSWDRVNTGELFF

V gene: TRBV19
CDR3 protein: CASSILSPPKTQYF

V gene: TRBV28
CDR3 protein: CASRGETGNQPQHF

V gene: TRBV28
CDR3 protein: CASSLSRDKLFF